The rows below give T cell receptor beta chains drawn from one sample of a study of OX40 agonist ivuxolimab in advanced cancers. Data came from immunoSEQ multiplex PCR; TCRdb stores just in-frame clones and leaves some out. The repertoire includes 2,500 to 3,000 clones, 65% to 80% of them detected once, and around 19% sits in the top ten. This specimen consisted of CD4+ or CD8+ T cells sorted from blood, obtained in a trial of the OX40 agonist ivuxolimab. The receptors originated from an adult with an advanced solid tumor such as melanoma, head and neck, liver or kidney cancer. Both conserved end residues are part of each CDR3. Size tells how often a clone was seen (once, few, many) or the class of an expanded clone, and some rows leave it out.

j_call v_call clone_size cdr3_aa
TRBJ1-2 TRBV28 - CASSSLAPQGAYYGYTF
TRBJ2-7 TRBV21-1 - CASSLSGSSYEQYF
TRBJ2-7 TRBV5-1 - CASSTSTGTGRYEQYF
TRBJ1-5 TRBV2 - CASSESGPNQPQHF
TRBJ2-6 TRBV29-1 - CSVEDQGSSGANVLTF
TRBJ1-2 TRBV6-1 - CASSEMAGANYGYTF
TRBJ1-3 TRBV4-1 - CASSSDSSGNTIYF
TRBJ2-2 TRBV19 - CASSNSGGGTGELFF
TRBJ2-3 TRBV4-1 - CASSQEKGLAGLTDTQYF
TRBJ2-7 TRBV11-1 - CASSPGLAGASEQYF
TRBJ2-1 TRBV9 few CASSSSDLGNEQFF
TRBJ2-1 TRBV5-1 - CASRSDRGVGNEQFF